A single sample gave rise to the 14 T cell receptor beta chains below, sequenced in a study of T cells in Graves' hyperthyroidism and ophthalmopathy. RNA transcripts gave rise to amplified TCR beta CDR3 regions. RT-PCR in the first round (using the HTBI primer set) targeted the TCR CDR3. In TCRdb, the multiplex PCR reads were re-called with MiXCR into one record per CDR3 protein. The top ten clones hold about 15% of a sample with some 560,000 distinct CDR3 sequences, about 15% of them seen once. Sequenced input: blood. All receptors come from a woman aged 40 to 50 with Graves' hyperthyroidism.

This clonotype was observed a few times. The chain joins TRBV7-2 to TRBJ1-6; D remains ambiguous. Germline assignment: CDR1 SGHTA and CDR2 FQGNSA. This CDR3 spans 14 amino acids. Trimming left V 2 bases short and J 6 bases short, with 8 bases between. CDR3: CASSLQPFNSPLHF. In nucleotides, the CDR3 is TGTGCCAGCAGCTTACAACCATTTAATTCACCCCTCCACTTT.

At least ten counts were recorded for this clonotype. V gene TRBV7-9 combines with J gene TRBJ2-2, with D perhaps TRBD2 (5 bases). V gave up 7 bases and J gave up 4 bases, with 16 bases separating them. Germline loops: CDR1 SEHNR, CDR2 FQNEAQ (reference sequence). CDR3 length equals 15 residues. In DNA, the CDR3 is TGTGCCAGCACCTCCTCAGGTCGGGGCACCGGGGAGCTGTTTTTT. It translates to CASTSSGRGTGELFF. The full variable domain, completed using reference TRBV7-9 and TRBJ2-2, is DTGVSQNPRHKITKRGQNVTFRCDPISEHNRLYWYRQTLGQGPEFLTYFQNEAQLEKSRLLSDRFSAERPKGSFSTLEIQRTEQGDSAMYLCASTSSGRGTGELFFGEGSRLTVL.

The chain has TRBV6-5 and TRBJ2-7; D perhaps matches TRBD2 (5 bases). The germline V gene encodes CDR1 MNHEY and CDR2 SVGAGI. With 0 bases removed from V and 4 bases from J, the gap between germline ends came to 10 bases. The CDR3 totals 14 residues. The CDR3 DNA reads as TGTGCCAGCAGTTACTCAGTCACGGGGTACGAGCAGTACTTC. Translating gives CASSYSVTGYEQYF.

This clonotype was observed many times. The CDR3 DNA sequence: TGTGCCAGCAGTCCATCCGCCTCTGGAAACACCATATATTTT. Its protein is CASSPSASGNTIYF. The rearrangement joins TRBV12-3 or TRBV12-4 to TRBJ1-3; no definite D call. Trimming cost V 5 bases and J 0 bases, with 8 bases left between them. The CDR3 consists of 14 residues.

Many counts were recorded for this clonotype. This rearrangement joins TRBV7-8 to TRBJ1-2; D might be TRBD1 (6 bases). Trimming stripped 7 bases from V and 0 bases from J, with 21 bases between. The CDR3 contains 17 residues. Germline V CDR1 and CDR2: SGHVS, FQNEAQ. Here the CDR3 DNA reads TGTGCCAGCATCCCAACGGGGACACCAGAGGCTAACTATGGCTACACCTTC. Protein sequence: CASIPTGTPEANYGYTF.

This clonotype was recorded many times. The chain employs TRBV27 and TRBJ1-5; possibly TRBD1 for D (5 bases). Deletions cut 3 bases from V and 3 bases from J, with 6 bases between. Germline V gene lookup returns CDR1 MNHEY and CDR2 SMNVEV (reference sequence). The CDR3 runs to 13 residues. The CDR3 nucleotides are TGTGCCAGCAGTTTCAGGGACAATCAGCCCCAGCATTTT. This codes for CASSFRDNQPQHF.

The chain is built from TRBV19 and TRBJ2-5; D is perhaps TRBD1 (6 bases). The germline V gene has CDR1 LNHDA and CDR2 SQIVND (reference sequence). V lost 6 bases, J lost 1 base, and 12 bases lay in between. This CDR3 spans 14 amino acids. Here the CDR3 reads CASRGGPTQETQYF. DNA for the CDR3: TGTGCCAGTAGAGGGGGTCCCACCCAAGAGACCCAGTACTTC.

CDR3 bases: TGTGCCATCAGTACATCGGACAGGGGGTTGTTTGGCAATCAGCCCCAGCATTTT. Its protein product is CAISTSDRGLFGNQPQHF. The chain joins TRBV10-3 to TRBJ1-5; TRBD1 aligns across 10 bases. Germline CDR1 and CDR2: ENHRY and SYGVKD. J gave up 2 bases and V 5 bases, and 12 bases lay outside the gene matches. The CDR3 is 18 amino acids.

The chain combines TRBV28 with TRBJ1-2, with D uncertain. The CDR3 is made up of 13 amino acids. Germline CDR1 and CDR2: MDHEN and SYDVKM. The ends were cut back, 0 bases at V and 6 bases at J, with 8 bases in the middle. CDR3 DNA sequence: TGTGCCAGCAGTTTATGGGGTACAGATGGCTACACCTTC. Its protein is CASSLWGTDGYTF.

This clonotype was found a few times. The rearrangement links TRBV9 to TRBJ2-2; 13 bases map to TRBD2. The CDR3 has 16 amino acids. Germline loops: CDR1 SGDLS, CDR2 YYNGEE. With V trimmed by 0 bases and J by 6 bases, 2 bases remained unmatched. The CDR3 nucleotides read TGTGCCAGCAGCGTAGGGACTAGCGGGAGATCCGGGGAGCTGTTTTTT. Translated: CASSVGTSGRSGELFF.

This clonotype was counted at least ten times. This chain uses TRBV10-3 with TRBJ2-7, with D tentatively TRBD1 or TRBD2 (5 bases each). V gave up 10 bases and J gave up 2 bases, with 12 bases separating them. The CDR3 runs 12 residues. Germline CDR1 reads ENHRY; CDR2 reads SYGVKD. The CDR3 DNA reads TGTGCCACCGGGACGGCTACCTACGAGCAGTACTTC. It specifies CATGTATYEQYF.

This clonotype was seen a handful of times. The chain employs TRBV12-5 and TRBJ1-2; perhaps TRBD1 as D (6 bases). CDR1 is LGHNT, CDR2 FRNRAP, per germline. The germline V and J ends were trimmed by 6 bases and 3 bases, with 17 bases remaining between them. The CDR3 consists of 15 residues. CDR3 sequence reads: CASGPGGAGYYGYTF. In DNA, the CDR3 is TGTGCTAGTGGACCGGGGGGGGCTGGGTACTATGGCTACACCTTC.

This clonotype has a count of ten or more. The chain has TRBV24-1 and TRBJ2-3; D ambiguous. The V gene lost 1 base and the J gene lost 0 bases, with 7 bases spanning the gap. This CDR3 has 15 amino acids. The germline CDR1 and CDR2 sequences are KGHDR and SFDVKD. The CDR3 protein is CATSDFIGSTDTQYF. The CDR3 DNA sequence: TGTGCCACCAGTGATTTTATAGGGAGCACAGATACGCAGTATTTT.

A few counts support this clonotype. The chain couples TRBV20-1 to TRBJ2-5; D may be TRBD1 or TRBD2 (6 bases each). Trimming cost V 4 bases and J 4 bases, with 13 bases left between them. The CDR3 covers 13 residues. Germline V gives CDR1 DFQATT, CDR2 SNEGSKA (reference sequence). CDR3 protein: CSAKTGGGETQYF. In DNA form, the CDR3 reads TGCAGTGCTAAAACAGGAGGGGGAGAGACCCAGTACTTC.